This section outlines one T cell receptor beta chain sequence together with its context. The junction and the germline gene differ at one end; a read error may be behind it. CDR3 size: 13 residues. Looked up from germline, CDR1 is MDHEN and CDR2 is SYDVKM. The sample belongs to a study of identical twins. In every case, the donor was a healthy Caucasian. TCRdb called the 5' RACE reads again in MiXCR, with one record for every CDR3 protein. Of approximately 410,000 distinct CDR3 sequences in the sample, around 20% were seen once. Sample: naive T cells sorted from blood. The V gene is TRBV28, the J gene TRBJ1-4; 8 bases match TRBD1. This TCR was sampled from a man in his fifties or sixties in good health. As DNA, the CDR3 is TGTGCCAGCGGACAGGGAATAAATGAAAATCTGTTTTTT. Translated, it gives CASGQGINENLFF. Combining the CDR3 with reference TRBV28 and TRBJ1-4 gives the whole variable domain DVKVTQSSRYLVKRTGEKVFLECVQDMDHENMFWYRQDPGLGLRLIYFSYDVKMKEKGDIPEGYSVSREKKERFSLILESASTNQTSMYLCASGQGINENLFFGSGTQLSVL.